The T cell receptor beta chain under discussion was sequenced for a study of breast tumors, draining lymph nodes, adjacent tissues. This CDR3 has 17 amino acids. V was trimmed by 1 base and J by 0 bases, leaving 16 bases between them. Germline loops: CDR1 SGDLS, CDR2 YYNGEE. One entry per CDR3 protein results from TCRdb running MiXCR on the multiplex PCR reads. This sample has about 140,000 distinct CDR3 sequences, with about 33% found just once. The table lists this clonotype with a few counts. The lymph nodes were axillary draining lymph nodes from breast cancer patients. Sequences were obtained from axillary lymph node tissue. The chain employs TRBV9 and TRBJ1-1, with a weak D call TRBD1 (5 bases). The TCR was taken from a female donor with breast cancer. Some clones in this sample may be carry-over from other donors' samples. CDR3 sequence reads: CASSVFPLGGLNTEAFF. CDR3 sequence (DNA): TGTGCCAGCAGCGTATTTCCTTTGGGGGGTTTGAACACTGAAGCTTTCTTT.